This passage covers 25 T cell receptor beta chains from one sample sequenced in a study of response to subunit inactivated influenza vaccine. TCRdb processed the RT-PCR reads anew with MiXCR; each CDR3 protein has one entry. The sample holds approximately 500,000 distinct CDR3 sequences; approximately 20% are singletons and the top ten take approximately 2.9%. The same sample was also studied in work on T cells expressing NK-cell markers. From that study: The TCR beta cDNA came from 5'RACE template switching with UMIs.

The sequenced sample was CD4+ T cells sorted from PBMCs, obtained about 12 days after vaccination. These receptors were collected from a man aged 45-65 years who received an inactivated influenza vaccine.

This clonotype has ten or more counts. This chain connects TRBV10-3 to TRBJ2-5; D ambiguous. V lost 0 bases and J lost 5, with 4 bases in between. Germline CDR1 reads ENHRY; CDR2 reads SYGVKD. The CDR3 contains 12 residues. The CDR3 region has the DNA TGTGCCATCAGTGAGTCCTCGGAGACCCAGTACTTC. It specifies CAISESSETQYF.

The chain employs TRBV6-2 or TRBV6-3 and TRBJ2-3; 9 bases line up with TRBD2. The CDR3 totals 20 residues. Losses at the gene ends were 3 bases for V and 2 bases for J; bases not matched to a gene: 18. Germline CDR1 MNHEY, CDR2 SVGEGT. The DNA for the CDR3 is TGTGCCAGCAGTTATAAAATTTCGGCTAGCGGGAATATCCACACAGATACGCAGTATTTT. Amino acid sequence: CASSYKISASGNIHTDTQYF.

The rearrangement uses TRBV21-1 and TRBJ2-1. TRBV21-1 is given as a pseudogene. This CDR3 spans 13 amino acids. The DNA for the CDR3 is TGTGCCAGCAGCAAAGTAAAGAACAATGAGCAGTTCTTC. As protein: CASSKVKNNEQFF.

The chain joins TRBV20-1 to TRBJ2-2; tentatively, D is TRBD2 (5 bases). CDR3 length: 15 amino acids. Trimming cost V 2 bases and J 3 bases, with 13 bases left between them. Germline CDR1 reads DFQATT; CDR2 reads SNEGSKA (reference sequence). CDR3 in amino acids: CSARYGGLHTGELFF. The CDR3, as DNA: TGCAGTGCTAGATACGGAGGTCTACACACCGGGGAGCTGTTTTTT.

This clonotype has just a few counts. The CDR3 is CASSSRLADSTDTQYF. CDR3 coding DNA: TGTGCCAGCAGCTCCAGACTAGCGGATAGCACAGATACGCAGTATTTT. The chain recombines TRBV7-2 with TRBJ2-3; 9 bases fit TRBD2. Germline CDR1 reads SGHTA; CDR2 reads FQGNSA. The CDR3 runs 16 residues. V gave up 4 bases and J gave up 0 bases; unmatched junction bases: 5. Supplemented by reference TRBV7-2 and TRBJ2-3, the full variable domain reads GAGVSQSPSNKVTEKGKDVELRCDPISGHTALYWYRQSLGQGLEFLIYFQGNSAPDKSGLPSDRFSAERTGGSVSTLTIQRTQQEDSAVYLCASSSRLADSTDTQYFGPGTRLTVL.

This chain links TRBV5-6 with TRBJ2-7; D ambiguous. Trimming stripped 2 bases from V and 7 bases from J, with 10 bases between. Per the germline V gene, CDR1 is SGHDT and CDR2 is YYEEEE. CDR3 size: 12 residues. The CDR3 here is CASSFQTEEQYF. The DNA of the CDR3 is TGTGCCAGCAGCTTCCAAACAGAAGAGCAGTACTTC.

This clonotype was seen a few times. The genes are TRBV3-1 and TRBJ2-7, with 11 positions matching TRBD1. CDR1 LGHDT and CDR2 YNNKEL come from the germline V gene (reference sequence). Trimming removed 7 bases from V and 2 bases from J; junction bases left unmatched: 7. This CDR3 region has 15 residues. The CDR3 region has the DNA TGTGCCAGCACCCGGGGGACAGGGGGAACCTACGAGCAGTACTTC. It translates to CASTRGTGGTYEQYF.

This chain links TRBV7-2 with TRBJ2-7; tentative D call: TRBD2 (5 bases). Germline lookup yields CDR1 SGHTA and CDR2 FQGNSA. The CDR3 covers 14 residues. Trimming shortened V by 6 bases and J by 0 bases, and 12 bases separated the two germline ends. The CDR3 DNA reads TGTGCCAGCAGTTTTCGGGGAAGCTCCTACGAGCAGTACTTC. It specifies CASSFRGSSYEQYF. Full variable domain (remainder filled in from reference TRBV7-2 and TRBJ2-7): GAGVSQSPSNKVTEKGKDVELRCDPISGHTALYWYRQSLGQGLEFLIYFQGNSAPDKSGLPSDRFSAERTGGSVSTLTIQRTQQEDSAVYLCASSFRGSSYEQYFGPGTRLTVT.

This clonotype has a handful of counts. V and J are TRBV4-3 and TRBJ2-3; D unresolved. Trimming took off 0 bases at V and 7 bases at J, with 14 bases between the two ends. The CDR3 contains 15 residues. Germline lookup yields CDR1 LGHNA and CDR2 YSLEER. CDR3 region: CASSQDLAVRHTQYF. DNA of the CDR3: TGCGCCAGCAGCCAAGATTTAGCAGTTCGACATACGCAGTATTTT.

This clonotype has more than one count but fewer than ten. V gene TRBV7-8 combines with J gene TRBJ1-3, with unresolved D. The CDR3 consists of 13 residues. Trimming pared 0 bases from V and 6 bases from J, leaving 6 bases between. Germline CDR1 and CDR2: SGHVS and FQNEAQ. CDR3 residues: CASSLASQNTIYF. CDR3 nucleotides: TGTGCCAGCAGCTTAGCGAGTCAAAACACCATATATTTT.

Notes on this clonotype: The junction shows a germline mismatch at one end, possibly a read error. As DNA, the CDR3 is TGTGCCAGTAGTATCATGGGAACTAATCAGCCCCAGCGTTTT. Translation gives CASSIMGTNQPQRF. The chain uses TRBV19 and TRBJ1-5; D is ambiguous. Looked up from germline, CDR1 is LNHDA and CDR2 is SQIVND (reference sequence). The CDR3 spans 14 residues.

The CDR3, as DNA: TGTGCCAGCAGCTTAGTACGCTGGGACAGCGCGAACACCGGGGAGCTGTTTTTT. As protein: CASSLVRWDSANTGELFF. The chain links TRBV11-1 to TRBJ2-2; TRBD1 matches at 7 bases. Germline CDR1 is SGHAT and CDR2 is FQDESV (reference sequence). This CDR3 comprises 18 residues. Trimming at V came to 1 base and at J to 0 bases, leaving 8 bases not matched to a gene.

The V and J genes are TRBV7-9 and TRBJ1-5; 7 bases fit TRBD1. Looked up from germline, CDR1 is SEHNR and CDR2 is FQNEAQ (reference sequence). The CDR3 is 12 residues long. V was clipped by 2 bases and J by 11 bases; unmatched bases: 3. The CDR3 spells CASSLPTGTQHF. In nucleotides, the CDR3 is TGTGCCAGCAGCTTACCGACAGGGACCCAGCATTTT. The entire variable domain, with the rest obtained from reference TRBV7-9 and TRBJ1-5, is as follows: DTGVSQNPRHKITKRGQNVTFRCDPISEHNRLYWYRQTLGQGPEFLTYFQNEAQLEKSRLLSDRFSAERPKGSFSTLEIQRTEQGDSAMYLCASSLPTGTQHFGDGTRLSIL.

The chain is built from TRBV3-1 and TRBJ1-2; D may be TRBD1 (5 bases). This CDR3 is 15 amino acids long. V dropped 0 bases and J dropped 1 base, with 9 bases sitting between them. Germline values: CDR1 LGHDT, CDR2 YNNKEL (reference sequence). The CDR3 sequence: CASSQDVGGNYGYTF. The CDR3 coding sequence is TGTGCCAGCAGCCAAGATGTTGGGGGTAACTATGGCTACACCTTC.

This sequence joins TRBV7-6 and TRBJ2-2, with 7 bases that match TRBD2. The junction had 6 bases not matched to a gene; V was cut back by 3 bases and J by 5 bases. This CDR3 spans 15 amino acids. Germline values: CDR1 SGHVS, CDR2 FNYEAQ. The CDR3 nucleotides are TGTGCCAGCAGCTTCGCGGGACTATCGACCGGGGAGCTGTTTTTT. Its translation is CASSFAGLSTGELFF. Looking up the rest from reference TRBV7-6 and TRBJ2-2 gives the full variable domain: GAGVSQSPRYKVTKRGQDVALRCDPISGHVSLYWYRQALGQGPEFLTYFNYEAQQDKSGLPNDRFSAERPEGSISTLTIQRTEQRDSAMYRCASSFAGLSTGELFFGEGSRLTVL.

Notes on this clonotype: A much more abundant neighbour one base away suggests this may be a read error. The V gene is TRBV28, the J gene TRBJ1-6, with D unresolved. The germline gives CDR1 MDHEN, CDR2 SYDVKM. V was pared by 6 bases and J by 7 bases, with 16 bases between. The CDR3 sequence is 15 residues long. CDR3 in DNA: TGTGCCAGCAGCATCTCCTCGGGCCGAAATTCACCCCTCCACTTT. Residues: CASSISSGRNSPLHF.

This clonotype has more than one count but fewer than ten. The CDR3 here is CASSIVGTGGAGSNQPQHF. The DNA of the CDR3 is TGTGCCAGTAGTATAGTCGGGACAGGGGGCGCGGGGAGCAATCAGCCCCAGCATTTT. The V gene is TRBV19, the J gene TRBJ1-5; TRBD1 matches 12 bases. This CDR3 is built from 19 residues. CDR1 is LNHDA and CDR2 is SQIVND in the germline V gene (reference sequence). The V gene end was trimmed by 1 base and the J gene end by 1 base; junction bases not matched to a gene: 8.

This clonotype occurred a few times. CDR3 region: CASRKDRGRSETQYF. The CDR3 region has the DNA TGTGCCAGCAGAAAGGACAGGGGGCGCTCAGAGACCCAGTACTTC. This rearrangement joins TRBV5-6 to TRBJ2-5, with TRBD1 matching 11 bases. Germline trimming cut 5 bases from V and 4 bases from J; bases unmatched to any gene: 7. CDR3 length: 15 residues. CDR1 and CDR2 (germline): SGHDT, YYEEEE.

V is TRBV7-9 and J is TRBJ2-7, with D unclear. With 5 bases removed from V and 6 bases from J, the gap between germline ends came to 14 bases. The CDR3 consists of 13 residues. Germline V CDR1 and CDR2: SEHNR, FQNEAQ (reference sequence). This CDR3 reads CASSRLLWAEQYF. The CDR3 coding sequence is TGTGCCAGCAGCCGCCTATTGTGGGCCGAGCAGTACTTC.

The J gene is TRBJ2-1, the V gene TRBV29-1; perhaps TRBD1 as D (6 bases). The V end was cut by 2 bases, the J end by 5 bases, with 10 bases between. The CDR3 loop spans 13 amino acids. In germline, CDR1 is SQVTM, CDR2 ANQGSEA. The CDR3 DNA reads as TGCAGCGTTGAACCAGGGGACCACAATGAGCAGTTCTTC. Its translation: CSVEPGDHNEQFF.

The rearrangement uses TRBV20-1 and TRBJ1-2, with 7 nucleotides matching TRBD1. The CDR3 runs to 14 residues. Per the germline V gene, CDR1 is DFQATT and CDR2 is SNEGSKA (reference sequence). V lost 6 bases to trimming and J lost 8 bases; unmatched junction nucleotides: 15. In DNA, the CDR3 is TGCAGTGCGGCCGCGGGACAGCAGTTGCGCGGCTACACCTTC. This codes for CSAAAGQQLRGYTF.

The chain carries TRBV12-3 or TRBV12-4 and TRBJ2-4, with 7 bases that match TRBD1. V lost 6 bases and J lost 8; bases outside the gene matches: 10. The CDR3 covers 14 residues. The CDR3 region is CASRKGAGGHIQYF. CDR3 nucleotide sequence: TGTGCCAGCAGAAAAGGGGCAGGGGGACACATTCAGTACTTC.

The gene calls are TRBV5-1 and TRBJ1-1, with no clear D. CDR1 and CDR2 (germline): SGHRS, YFSETQ. The CDR3 totals 15 residues. V was trimmed by 0 bases and J by 1 base, leaving 10 bases between them. CDR3 in amino acids: CASSLDGDPNTEAFF. CDR3 DNA sequence: TGCGCCAGCAGCTTGGACGGGGATCCGAACACTGAAGCTTTCTTT.

The chain couples TRBV28 to TRBJ2-7; D is unresolved. The CDR3 is made up of 15 amino acids. The germline CDR1 and CDR2 sequences are MDHEN and SYDVKM. V was clipped by 5 bases and J by 1 base, with 15 bases between them. The CDR3 protein is CASSTFPGRSYEQYF. Here the CDR3 DNA reads TGTGCCAGCAGTACCTTTCCGGGTAGGTCCTACGAGCAGTACTTC.

The J gene is TRBJ2-1, the V gene TRBV7-8; 9 bases fit TRBD1. CDR1 and CDR2 (germline): SGHVS, FQNEAQ. Germline trimming cut 4 bases from V and 16 bases from J; bases unmatched to any gene: 14. The CDR3 runs to 14 residues. The CDR3 spells CASSSNGMGQGLFF. The DNA of the CDR3 is TGTGCCAGCAGCTCCAACGGAATGGGACAGGGATTATTCTTC. The whole variable domain, remainder taken from reference TRBV7-8 and TRBJ2-1, is GAGVSQSPRYKVAKRGQDVALRCDPISGHVSLFWYQQALGQGPEFLTYFQNEAQLDKSGLPSDRFFAERPEGSVSTLKIQRTQQEDSAVYLCASSSNGMGQGLFFGPGTRLTVL.